This T cell receptor (beta chain) was captured in a study of cytomegalovirus exposure and HLA in healthy donors (dated by TCRdb to about 2017). Concerning the study at large: An earlier analysis of some 550 of the donors reported roughly 270 Gb of sequence data and approximately 110 million unique TCR beta sequences from roughly 200 million T cells. Class I and class II HLA loci were covered by the typing at four-digit resolution. The study aimed to test whether signatures of past pathogen exposure could be identified by cataloging public T cell receptors. Of the roughly 400 genotyped donors, more than 75% were placed in the genetic ancestry cluster associated with self-reported Caucasian donors. On average, roughly 250,000 unique TCR beta nucleotide sequences were sequenced per donor among 398 genotyped donors of the cohort, with roughly a sixth of those sequences being non-productive. An early release covering just under 650 HLA-typed donors comprised about 310 gigabases of sequencing data and tens of millions of unique TCR sequences. The later analysis used no new phenotypic data to find candidate immune exposures, relying instead on TCR beta sequences and their occurrence across donors. The number of donors typed differed by locus, with roughly 620-640 for A, B, C, DRB1 and DQB1, 522 for DQA1, 600 to 610 for DPA1, and some 470 for DPB1. Alongside the repertoire data, information on donor age, sex, ethnicity and CMV serostatus was compiled. A later analysis re-examined previously published TCR beta repertoires from over 500 donors and added high-resolution HLA genotyping to investigate patterns of TCR occurrence. A later genetic analysis used genome-wide SNP genotypes for about 65% of the 666 donors, treating that subset as a discovery cohort. An earlier analysis of some 500 of the donors applied high-throughput TCR beta sequencing to assess whether each TCR beta V gene segment acted as functional or pseudogenic. The study combined high-throughput TCR immunosequencing, statistical association of individual TCRs with disease status, and machine learning to predict cytomegalovirus infection status. Because of strong linkage in the cohort, five DR-DQ haplotypes were treated as single units for association and clustering. All discovery cohort repertoires had been generated on a single sequencing platform. Besides the first cohort of approximately 710 subjects, a separate validation cohort made up of roughly 120 different subjects was used. Using immunosequencing, the study profiled T cell repertoires from 500 to 800 subjects and related those repertoires to cytomegalovirus serostatus.

The cohort comprised several hundred healthy bone marrow donors. At the time of sampling, every cohort member was nominally healthy, though immune exposures that went unrecorded were likely present. The donor was CMV seronegative and belonged to the group of around 350 seronegative cohort members. A peripheral blood sample was provided by each donor, and peripheral blood mononuclear cells were used for TCR beta sequencing. Genomic DNA was extracted from the blood cell samples with the Qiagen DNeasy Blood Extraction Kit. Concerning this clone: Its antigen remains undetermined. The record has no base qualities; no much larger clone is one base away.

The germline V gene provides CDR1 SQVTM and CDR2 ANQGSEA. V gives up 7 bases and J gives up 2 bases, and the segment between their germline ends measures 10 bases. From the cysteine up to the phenylalanine, the CDR3 has a length of 12 residues. Only the CDR3 region is kept as DNA, spanning 36 bases read in frame from base 1. Library generation was performed with the immunoSEQ multiplex PCR assay. For the multiplex PCR, a mixture combining 60 forward primers for TCR Vbeta segments and 13 reverse primers for TCR Jbeta segments was used. Amplification of the CDR3 region of rearranged TCR beta genes was performed with a multiplex PCR assay on genomic DNA. The Illumina HiSeq System was used to sequence the amplified TCR beta libraries as 87-base-pair reads. As for the original processing: A later analysis tallied 75 million to 95 million unique TCR beta chains across the 650 to 750 repertoires, and around 9.9 million of those chains were shared by two or more donors. Raw reads were error-corrected and collapsed into unique sequences with a nearest-neighbor algorithm that merged closely related sequences to remove PCR and sequencing errors. Alignment of CDR3 sequences to IMGT reference sequences was used to assign V, D and J gene segments. Each retained sequence needed at least a six-nucleotide match to both a V gene segment and a J gene segment. Rearrangements were called productive when the CDR3 lacked stop codons and stayed in frame with V and J; all others were non-productive. Following IMGT convention, CDR3 was defined as the stretch from the second conserved V-encoded cysteine to the conserved J-encoded phenylalanine. The earlier analysis of a few hundred of the donors excluded any sequence lacking an unambiguous match to a single V gene segment. In an earlier analysis of 587 of the donors, V segments were called functional above 56.7% productive rearrangements and were called segregating when the between-donor standard deviation exceeded 5%. A statistical classification framework was built for diagnosing cytomegalovirus status from the catalog of TCR beta chain sequences. V and J gene assignment, in a later analysis, came from comparing TCR nucleotide sequences with IMGT/GENE-DB human TR gene sequences. In a later analysis, CDR3 sequences and most-parsimonious VDJ recombination scenarios were assigned using the TCRdist pipeline. In a later analysis, each TCR beta chain was defined by its CDR3 amino acid sequence together with its V-gene family, and reads without a unique V-gene family were excluded. To address suspected cross-contamination and a sequencing artifact, a later analysis removed several hundred highly shared, low-generation-probability nucleotide sequences. In a later analysis, a clonal expansion index was calculated for each public chain from normalized within-repertoire ranks of inferred template counts. In a later analysis, generation probabilities were computed using a VDJ recombination model fitted to out-of-frame rearrangements, and the results were checked against IGoR. Hypergeometric tests were used in a later analysis to score TCR-TCR, TCR-HLA and TCR-CMV co-occurrence, with a repertoire-size bias correction applied to the TCR pairs. To estimate false discovery rates, a later analysis permuted the HLA or CMV assignments 20 times. In a later analysis, co-occurring TCRs were grouped using DBSCAN, with TCRdist sequence similarity added in when clustering inside HLA-allele-positive subsets. Co-occurrence clustering excluded repertoires with fewer than 30,000 or more than 120,000 public chains, plus five with anomalous nucleotide sharing. This is the immuneACCESS table as TCRdb keeps it, with only in-frame sequences that have V and J called. A part of the clones is gone; compared with another copy, unresolved V genes explain less than half, and the rest is unexplained. Clone size and the V and J calls come from that table; the DNA yielded D and trimming. The sample table shows 90,000 to 100,000 clones, and roughly 69% are seen once. Clones ranked in the top ten supply about 2.9% of the sample.

General findings and caveats noted by the study authors: A further reported finding was that TCR beta sequences accurately predicted the HLA-A and HLA-B alleles for most subjects in the first cohort. In both the original and validation cohorts, the classifier was reported to diagnose cytomegalovirus status with high specificity and sensitivity. In a later analysis, HLA-associated TCR beta chains showed more clonal expansion and lower generation probabilities than non-associated chains that were equally common. A later genetic analysis reported fewer N-insertions in productive TCRs among donors in an Asian-associated ancestry cluster than the approximately 670-donor mean. In an earlier analysis of some 640 of the donors, most TCR beta V segments were observed in productive rearrangements about 87% or about 30% of the time, broadly matching IMGT annotations. Because HLA typing was unavailable for some donors at each locus, only the typed subset was used in association tests. Strong co-occurrence of HLA alleles, especially DR and DQ, made assigning TCR associations to individual alleles difficult. Linkage disequilibrium might explain the correlated functional status among segregating V segments, but an unknown experimental factor could not be excluded. V-gene and J-gene trimming of TCR beta chains was associated with a missense DCLRE1C variant in a later genetic analysis, and the association was replicated in an independent cohort. Because counts were too low, about 15 rarely observed V segments, including chromosome 9 orphons, were left out of the earlier analysis of 587 of the donors. According to a later analysis, parvovirus B19, influenza, CMV and Epstein-Barr virus appeared linked to several top co-occurrence clusters. Immune exposure information for the cohort was limited to CMV serostatus. In a later analysis, TCR association rates were found to vary across HLA loci, with the most associated TCRs seen for DRB1 alleles and the fewest for HLA-C alleles. Most CMV-associated TCR beta chains appeared to be HLA-restricted in a later analysis, and the HLA associations seemed to be driven largely by CMV exposure. The presence/absence analyses assumed that sequencing depth was roughly uniform across donors, and that assumption may not be true. A group of highly shared sequence variants was considered likely to be a technical artifact of the sequencing pipeline. A later analysis associated about 17,000 TCR beta sequences with specific HLA alleles at a false discovery rate of 0.05. Most TCR sequences were seen in very few donors, while some public TCRs were found in many individuals. The study gave a list of 150 to 200 TCR beta chains associated with cytomegalovirus. The cohort was sequenced for TCR beta chains only, and without alpha or paired-chain data the features that could be detected were limited. In vitro tests confirmed that a few of the cytomegalovirus-associated TCR beta chains recognize cytomegalovirus antigens. It was suggested by the authors that the approach could potentially be generalized to other disease states and immunological phenotypes. Some IMGT-functional V segments, including TRBV6-2 and TRBV6-3, could not be distinguished by the 87-base-pair reads and were therefore excluded.

The sequencing sample was made of PBMCs. The V and J segments used are TRBV29-1 and TRBJ2-3; TRBD2 might be the D gene, on 6 matching bases. This sequence was found in a man aged 50-60 years in good health and CMV-seronegative. The CDR3 region: CSAEGHTDTQYF. The base sequence is TGCAGCGCGGAGGGCCACACAGATACGCAGTATTTT.